The 27 T cell receptor beta chains presented below share a single source sample, sequenced in a study of T cell repertoires in cytomegalovirus infection. Via MiXCR, TCRdb re-called the reads, giving one row per CDR3 protein. Here the sample spans about a million distinct CDR3 sequences, 31% being singletons. Their target antigens are unknown. This material consisted of cultured CD8+ T cells from PBMCs, taken from culture after CMV antigen stimulation. These receptors all come from a human donor in good health (CMV status not recorded). Some clones in this sample may be carry-over from other donors' samples.

This clonotype was found a few times. The CDR3 loop is CASSTDRYNTEAFF. CDR3 nucleotides: TGTGCCAGTAGTACGGACAGGTATAACACTGAAGCTTTCTTT. The gene calls are TRBV19 and TRBJ1-1; 7 bases are shared with TRBD1. Germline CDR1 reads LNHDA; CDR2 reads SQIVND (reference sequence). The J segment lost 2 bases and the V segment lost 4 bases, leaving 4 bases of the junction unmatched. The CDR3 length is 14 residues.

The chain links TRBV19 to TRBJ1-1, with D uncertain. The CDR3 consists of 11 residues. The germline V gene encodes CDR1 LNHDA and CDR2 SQIVND (reference sequence). V was trimmed by 6 bases and J by 8 bases, leaving 10 bases between them. The CDR3 loop reads CASSRPGEAFF. In DNA form, the CDR3 reads TGTGCCAGTAGCAGACCCGGAGAAGCTTTCTTT. Full variable domain (remainder filled in from reference TRBV19 and TRBJ1-1): DGGITQSPKYLFRKEGQNVTLSCEQNLNHDAMYWYRQDPGQGLRLIYYSQIVNDFQKGDIAEGYSVSREKKESFPLTVTSAQKNPTAFYLCASSRPGEAFFGQGTRLTVV.

Turning to this clonotype: An end of the junction differs from the germline gene, which may be a read error. The chain employs TRBV13 and TRBJ2-5, with 9 bases fitting TRBD2. This CDR3 spans 16 amino acids. Per the germline V gene, CDR1 is PRHDT and CDR2 is FYEKMQ (reference sequence). The CDR3 reads CASSLLGRGGQEIQYF. The CDR3 nucleotides are TGTGCCAGCAGCCTCCTAGGGCGGGGGGGCCAAGAGATCCAGTACTTC.

This clonotype was found many times. The chain employs TRBV6-1 and TRBJ1-5; a possible D gene is TRBD1 (6 bases). The CDR3 runs to 14 residues. Trimming stripped 2 bases from V and 6 bases from J, with 11 bases between. Germline CDR1 is MNHNS and CDR2 is SASEGT. The CDR3: CASSEQTGFQPQHF. The CDR3, as DNA: TGTGCCAGCAGTGAACAGACAGGTTTTCAGCCCCAGCATTTT.

The chain joins TRBV6-2 or TRBV6-3 to TRBJ1-2; 10 nucleotides match TRBD1. This CDR3 is 15 amino acids long. CDR1 is MNHEY, CDR2 SVGEGT, per germline. After removal of 8 bases from V and 3 bases from J, the junction contained 9 bases not matched to a gene. The CDR3, as DNA: TGTGCCAGCTGGGGGTCCGGACAGGGGGACTATGGCTACACCTTC. Amino acid sequence: CASWGSGQGDYGYTF.

The chain couples TRBV12-3 or TRBV12-4 to TRBJ1-2; possible D gene TRBD1, 5 bases. CDR3 size: 14 residues. The ends were cut back, 7 bases at V and 4 bases at J, with 16 bases in the middle. The CDR3: CASTPTEGSYGYTF. In DNA form, the CDR3 reads TGTGCCAGCACCCCGACGGAGGGGAGCTATGGCTACACCTTC.

This rearrangement joins TRBV25-1 to TRBJ2-7; D possibly corresponds to TRBD1 (6 bases). The V end was cut by 2 bases, the J end by 6 bases, with 17 bases between. Looked up from germline, CDR1 is MGHDK and CDR2 is SYGVNS. The length of the CDR3 is 15 residues. This chain's CDR3 is CASSEKYRASGEQYV. The CDR3 DNA is TGTGCCAGCAGTGAAAAGTACAGGGCAAGTGGCGAGCAGTACGTC.

This clonotype was counted between two and nine times. The chain has TRBV5-6 and TRBJ2-4; tentatively, D is TRBD2 (6 bases). Germline V gene data show CDR1 as SGHDT and CDR2 as YYEEEE. The CDR3 contains 16 residues. V lost 4 bases to trimming and J lost 0 bases, with 14 bases between them. The CDR3 DNA reads as TGTGCCAGCAGCGGTGGAGGGAGAATAGCCAAAAACATTCAGTACTTC. It translates to CASSGGGRIAKNIQYF.

J is TRBJ1-1 and V is TRBV4-1; TRBD1 might be the D (5 bases). V dropped 6 bases and J dropped 5 bases, with 16 bases sitting between them. CDR1 and CDR2 from the germline V gene are MGHRA and YSYEKL. The CDR3 contains 14 residues. CDR3 in DNA: TGCGCCAGCAGAACATCAGGGATGGGGACTGAAGCTTTCTTT. As protein: CASRTSGMGTEAFF.

This chain links TRBV10-3 with TRBJ2-2, with TRBD1 matching 8 bases. This CDR3 region has 15 residues. From germline, CDR1 is ENHRY and CDR2 SYGVKD. V was pared by 4 bases and J by 5 bases, with 6 bases of the junction left unmatched. Here the CDR3 reads CAISGTGPATGELFF. CDR3 in DNA: TGTGCCATCAGTGGGACAGGGCCGGCGACCGGGGAGCTGTTTTTT.

V is TRBV7-9 and J is TRBJ2-2; possibly TRBD1 for D (5 bases). V shed 6 bases and J shed 5 bases, with 22 bases lying between them. The CDR3 is 17 residues long. Germline V gene data show CDR1 as SEHNR and CDR2 as FQNEAQ (reference sequence). The CDR3 bases are TGTGCCAGCAGTCCAGGGTTGGCGGCGCCGGAAACCGGGGAGCTGTTTTTT. Translated: CASSPGLAAPETGELFF.

The genes are TRBV7-9 and TRBJ1-4; 8 bases are shared with TRBD1. V lost 4 bases, J lost 2 bases, and 18 bases stayed unmatched. The CDR3 has 20 amino acids. Germline CDR1 reads SEHNR; CDR2 reads FQNEAQ (reference sequence). The CDR3 spells CASSWPSSQGARVTNEKLFF. CDR3 coding DNA: TGTGCCAGCAGCTGGCCCTCTTCGCAGGGGGCGCGAGTGACTAATGAAAAACTGTTTTTT.

This clonotype was seen repeatedly, ten times or more. The rearrangement links TRBV7-8 to TRBJ2-7; 7 bases are a match to TRBD1. CDR1 and CDR2 (germline): SGHVS, FQNEAQ. Trimming cost V 3 bases and J 3 bases; bases outside gene matches: 2. CDR3 length: 13 amino acids. In DNA, the CDR3 is TGTGCCAGCAGCTTCGACAGGGACTACGAGCAGTACGTC. Translation gives CASSFDRDYEQYV.

V and J are TRBV29-1 and TRBJ2-1, with unresolved D. Per germline, CDR1 SQVTM and CDR2 ANQGSEA. This CDR3 is 12 amino acids long. V shed 4 bases and J shed 3 bases, with 7 bases lying between them. DNA of the CDR3: TGCAGCGTTGGGGAAGGCTACAATGAGCAGTTCTTC. Amino acids: CSVGEGYNEQFF.

The chain employs TRBV29-1 and TRBJ2-1; D remains ambiguous. V was clipped by 5 bases and J by 0 bases, with 8 bases between them. Germline loops: CDR1 SQVTM, CDR2 ANQGSEA. This CDR3 region has 13 residues. In nucleotides, the CDR3 is TGCAGCGTTACAGCGAGCTCCTACAATGAGCAGTTCTTC. Translated: CSVTASSYNEQFF.

J is TRBJ1-1 and V is TRBV19; D might be TRBD1 (6 bases). Germline V gene sequence: CDR1 LNHDA, CDR2 SQIVND (reference sequence). The CDR3 totals 14 residues. V was trimmed by 5 bases and J by 11 bases, leaving 21 bases between them. DNA of the CDR3: TGTGCCAGTAGTCTCCCGGACAGCGTCGGCGAGGCTTTCTTT. Protein product: CASSLPDSVGEAFF.

The chain has TRBV7-9 and TRBJ2-6, with 9 bases fitting TRBD1. J lost 0 bases, V lost 1 base, and 4 bases had no gene match. This CDR3 has 18 amino acids. Germline assignment: CDR1 SEHNR and CDR2 FQNEAQ (reference sequence). In nucleotides, the CDR3 is TGTGCCAGCAGCTTAGGTGGACAGGGGATCTCTGGGGCCAACGTCCTGACTTTC. The encoded protein is CASSLGGQGISGANVLTF.

This clonotype was counted a few times. The chain employs TRBV5-1 and TRBJ1-6; no clear D. Germline V gene sequence: CDR1 SGHRS, CDR2 YFSETQ. The CDR3 spans 12 residues. The V and J ends lost 3 bases and 8 bases respectively, with 6 bases between them. The CDR3 coding sequence is TGCGCCAGCAGCTGGGATGATTCACCCCTCCACTTT. Encoded protein: CASSWDDSPLHF.

In this sample, this clonotype turned up a few times. The V gene is TRBV5-6, the J gene TRBJ1-2; 12 bases agree with TRBD1. The germline gives CDR1 SGHDT, CDR2 YYEEEE. Trimming at V came to 5 bases and at J to 7 bases, leaving 9 bases not matched to a gene. This CDR3 spans 15 amino acids. In nucleotides, the CDR3 is TGTGCCAGCAGTTCTCCGGGACAGGGGGCAGGTGGCTACACCTTC. Its protein product is CASSSPGQGAGGYTF.

The genes are TRBV5-4 and TRBJ1-6, with D possibly TRBD1 on 5 matching bases. V was cut by 5 bases and J by 6 bases, with 9 bases left in between. The CDR3 has 13 amino acids. Germline loops: CDR1 SGHNT, CDR2 YYREEE (reference sequence). The CDR3 loop is CASRRRGNSPLHF. CDR3 bases: TGTGCCAGCAGGAGGAGGGGTAATTCACCCCTCCACTTT.

This clonotype was seen many times. The chain combines TRBV5-5 with TRBJ2-3; D is possibly TRBD1 (5 bases). The CDR3 is 14 amino acids. V gave up 1 base and J gave up 5 bases, with 11 bases separating them. The germline gives CDR1 SGHKS, CDR2 YYEKEE (reference sequence). CDR3 region: CASSLSGMGDTQYF. The CDR3 nucleotides are TGTGCCAGCAGCTTGTCAGGGATGGGAGATACGCAGTATTTT. The entire variable domain, with the rest obtained from reference TRBV5-5 and TRBJ2-3, is as follows: DAGVTQSPTHLIKTRGQQVTLRCSPISGHKSVSWYQQVLGQGPQFIFQYYEKEERGRGNFPDRFSARQFPNYSSELNVNALLLGDSALYLCASSLSGMGDTQYFGPGTRLTVL.

The rearrangement links TRBV7-6 to TRBJ2-7, with D possibly called TRBD1 or TRBD2 (6 bases each). The germline V gene has CDR1 SGHVS and CDR2 FNYEAQ. V was shortened by 4 bases and J by 2 bases, with 18 bases between the two germline ends. The CDR3 length is 16 residues. CDR3 in DNA: TGTGCCAGCAGCTACAGAAGTGACGGGGGCGCCTACGAGCAGTACTTC. Amino acids: CASSYRSDGGAYEQYF.

The chain uses TRBV7-9 and TRBJ2-4; possibly TRBD1 for D (6 bases). V lost 1 base, J lost 1 base, and 8 bases lay in between. The CDR3 extends over 15 amino acids. Germline V lookup: CDR1 SEHNR, CDR2 FQNEAQ (reference sequence). The CDR3, as DNA: TGTGCCAGCAGCTTAGAAGGGGGTGCCAAAAACATTCAGTACTTC. Protein: CASSLEGGAKNIQYF.

The chain combines TRBV5-4 with TRBJ2-7, with TRBD1 matching 8 bases. With V trimmed by 4 bases and J by 4 bases, 4 bases remained unmatched. CDR3 length equals 13 residues. Germline values: CDR1 SGHNT, CDR2 YYREEE (reference sequence). The CDR3 nucleotides read TGTGCCAGCAGCAACAACAGGGGGTACGAGCAGTACTTC. Translating it yields CASSNNRGYEQYF.

This sequence joins TRBV19 and TRBJ2-1; TRBD2 matches 7 bases. Germline lookup yields CDR1 LNHDA and CDR2 SQIVND (reference sequence). V lost 3 bases and J lost 6; bases outside the gene matches: 5. CDR3 size: 14 residues. The CDR3 DNA is TGTGCCAGTAGTATTAGCGGGTCTTTCAATGAGCAGTTCTTC. Translation gives CASSISGSFNEQFF.

This clonotype was detected only a few times. The chain recombines TRBV7-6 with TRBJ1-5; D gene ambiguous. From germline, CDR1 is SGHVS and CDR2 FNYEAQ. Trimming took 5 bases from V and 2 from J, leaving 10 bases between them. The CDR3 loop spans 14 amino acids. The CDR3 nucleotides read TGTGCCAGCAGCCCCGACACGGGCAATCAGCCCCAGCATTTT. Protein product: CASSPDTGNQPQHF.

The genes are TRBV27 and TRBJ2-1, with 8 bases aligning to TRBD1. This CDR3 region has 14 residues. CDR1 and CDR2 from the germline V gene are MNHEY and SMNVEV (reference sequence). Losses at the gene ends were 2 bases for V and 10 bases for J; bases not matched to a gene: 7. CDR3 DNA sequence: TGTGCCAGCAGTTTACAGAACAGGGGGTTCGAGCAGTTCTTC. Translation gives CASSLQNRGFEQFF.